A selection of T cell receptor beta chains follows, all from one sample in a study of blood T cell repertoires in COVID-19. TCRdb's table, derived via immunoSEQ multiplex PCR, lists solely in-frame clones and lacks some. The sample holds 110,000 to 150,000 clones, roughly 80% seen once. What was sequenced was peripheral blood. The receptors were gathered from a man between 65 and 85 years old who had recovered from COVID-19. Both conserved end residues are part of each CDR3. A D gene is named only where the DNA matches it firmly. A row's size may be missing; if present it is once, few, many or a size class.

V gene: TRBV29-1; clone size: NA; D gene: TRBD2; J gene: TRBJ2-1; CDR3 protein: CSVGGTSGTYNEQFF; CDR3 DNA: TGCAGCGTTGGAGGGACTAGCGGGACCTACAATGAGCAGTTCTTC
V gene: TRBV2; clone size: NA; D gene: TRBD1; J gene: TRBJ2-7; CDR3 protein: CASSLTGWDEQYF; CDR3 DNA: TGTGCCAGCAGTTTGACAGGGTGGGACGAGCAGTACTTC
V gene: TRBV5-6; clone size: NA; D gene: TRBD1; J gene: TRBJ2-7; CDR3 protein: CASSPGTGVIEQYF; CDR3 DNA: TGTGCCAGCAGCCCCGGGACAGGGGTGATCGAGCAGTACTTC
V gene: TRBV28; clone size: NA; D gene: NA; J gene: TRBJ2-7; CDR3 protein: CASSFQLDGLYEQYF; CDR3 DNA: TGTGCCAGCAGTTTCCAACTAGACGGTCTCTACGAGCAGTACTTC
V gene: TRBV7-9; clone size: NA; D gene: NA; J gene: TRBJ2-7; CDR3 protein: CASSLAWTTGLPSYEQYF; CDR3 DNA: TGTGCCAGCAGCTTAGCTTGGACAACAGGTCTCCCCTCCTACGAGCAGTACTTC
V gene: TRBV15; clone size: NA; D gene: TRBD1; J gene: TRBJ1-2; CDR3 protein: CATSSEQGASSKGYTF; CDR3 DNA: TGTGCCACCAGCAGCGAACAGGGGGCGTCATCGAAAGGCTACACCTTC
V gene: TRBV18; clone size: NA; D gene: TRBD2; J gene: TRBJ2-1; CDR3 protein: CASSPILAGGYNEQFF; CDR3 DNA: TGTGCCAGCTCACCGATACTAGCGGGGGGCTACAATGAGCAGTTCTTC
V gene: TRBV19; clone size: once; D gene: TRBD2; J gene: TRBJ2-7; CDR3 protein: CASSIDIGLAIDEQYF; CDR3 DNA: TGTGCCAGTAGTATAGATATCGGACTAGCGATCGACGAGCAGTACTTC
V gene: TRBV30; clone size: NA; D gene: NA; J gene: TRBJ2-1; CDR3 protein: CAWTSVDEQFF; CDR3 DNA: TGTGCCTGGACTAGCGTGGATGAGCAGTTCTTC
V gene: TRBV19; clone size: NA; D gene: NA; J gene: TRBJ2-3; CDR3 protein: CASSTERGKSFIDTQYF; CDR3 DNA: TGTGCCAGTAGCACCGAGCGCGGGAAGAGTTTCATCGATACGCAGTATTTT
V gene: TRBV10-2; clone size: NA; D gene: TRBD2; J gene: TRBJ2-3; CDR3 protein: CASSDLAGGPLITDTQYF; CDR3 DNA: TGCGCCAGCAGTGATTTAGCGGGAGGGCCTCTCATTACAGATACGCAGTATTTT
V gene: TRBV5-1; clone size: many; D gene: TRBD2; J gene: TRBJ2-7; CDR3 protein: CASSVSGTSGRTYEQYF; CDR3 DNA: TGCGCCAGCAGCGTTTCCGGGACTAGCGGGAGAACCTACGAGCAGTACTTC
V gene: TRBV7-2; clone size: NA; D gene: NA; J gene: TRBJ2-7; CDR3 protein: CASSLSGDLAYEQYF; CDR3 DNA: TGTGCCAGCAGCTTATCTGGTGATTTAGCCTACGAGCAGTACTTC
V gene: TRBV11-2; clone size: NA; D gene: NA; J gene: TRBJ2-5; CDR3 protein: CASSLTRRETQYF; CDR3 DNA: TGTGCCAGCAGCCTCACCCGGAGAGAGACCCAGTACTTC
V gene: TRBV4-3; clone size: NA; D gene: NA; J gene: TRBJ2-3; CDR3 protein: CASSQDRTRGTDTQYF; CDR3 DNA: TGCGCCAGCAGCCAAGATAGGACAAGAGGCACAGATACGCAGTATTTT
V gene: TRBV9; clone size: NA; D gene: TRBD1; J gene: TRBJ2-2; CDR3 protein: CASSVGQGLTGELFF; CDR3 DNA: TGTGCCAGCAGCGTCGGACAGGGGCTGACCGGGGAGCTGTTTTTT
V gene: TRBV13; clone size: NA; D gene: TRBD1; J gene: TRBJ1-1; CDR3 protein: CASRRTGVTEAFF; CDR3 DNA: TGTGCCAGCAGGAGGACAGGGGTGACTGAAGCTTTCTTT
V gene: TRBV18; clone size: NA; D gene: NA; J gene: TRBJ2-7; CDR3 protein: CASSPGPYEQYF; CDR3 DNA: TGTGCCAGCTCACCAGGGCCCTACGAGCAGTACTTC
V gene: TRBV5-1; clone size: NA; D gene: NA; J gene: TRBJ2-1; CDR3 protein: CASSPTAARTYNEQFF; CDR3 DNA: TGCGCCAGCAGCCCCACCGCGGCTAGAACCTACAATGAGCAGTTCTTC
V gene: TRBV5-6; clone size: once; D gene: NA; J gene: TRBJ2-7; CDR3 protein: CASSLTGLTYEQYF; CDR3 DNA: TGTGCCAGCAGCTTAACAGGGTTGACCTACGAGCAGTACTTC
V gene: TRBV9; clone size: NA; D gene: NA; J gene: TRBJ2-3; CDR3 protein: CASSVEGVRTDTQYF; CDR3 DNA: TGTGCCAGCAGCGTAGAAGGAGTAAGGACAGATACGCAGTATTTT
V gene: TRBV3-1/TRBV3-2; clone size: NA; D gene: TRBD1; J gene: TRBJ1-5; CDR3 protein: CASSQPDRGRQPQHF; CDR3 DNA: TGTGCCAGCAGCCAACCAGACAGGGGGCGTCAGCCCCAGCATTTT
V gene: TRBV6-5; clone size: NA; D gene: NA; J gene: TRBJ2-5; CDR3 protein: CATKASAQETQYF; CDR3 DNA: TGTGCCACCAAGGCCAGCGCCCAAGAGACCCAGTACTTC
V gene: TRBV7-9; clone size: NA; D gene: NA; J gene: TRBJ1-1; CDR3 protein: CASSLAAKNTEAFF; CDR3 DNA: TGTGCCAGCAGCTTAGCGGCAAAGAACACTGAAGCTTTCTTT
V gene: TRBV11-2; clone size: NA; D gene: TRBD1; J gene: TRBJ2-7; CDR3 protein: CASSLVTGGETYEQYF; CDR3 DNA: TGTGCCAGCAGCTTAGTGACAGGGGGCGAAACCTACGAGCAGTACTTC
V gene: TRBV5-1; clone size: NA; D gene: NA; J gene: TRBJ1-4; CDR3 protein: CASSLSRAAGEKLFF; CDR3 DNA: TGCGCCAGCAGCTTGAGTAGGGCCGCGGGTGAAAAACTGTTTTTT
V gene: TRBV16; clone size: once; D gene: TRBD1; J gene: TRBJ2-1; CDR3 protein: CASSQGDRGGDEQFF; CDR3 DNA: TGTGCCAGCAGCCAAGGGGACAGGGGAGGTGATGAGCAGTTCTTC
V gene: TRBV5-1; clone size: NA; D gene: NA; J gene: TRBJ1-1; CDR3 protein: CASRVAGGTEAFF; CDR3 DNA: TGCGCCAGCAGAGTGGCTGGAGGGACTGAAGCTTTCTTT
V gene: TRBV14; clone size: NA; D gene: TRBD2; J gene: TRBJ2-5; CDR3 protein: CASSQDGGTRRQTQYF; CDR3 DNA: TGTGCCAGCAGCCAAGATGGAGGGACTAGGCGGCAGACCCAGTACTTC
V gene: TRBV7-3; clone size: NA; D gene: NA; J gene: TRBJ2-6; CDR3 protein: CASSLTRGKGSSGANVLTF; CDR3 DNA: TGTGCCAGCAGCTTGACTAGGGGAAAGGGAAGCTCTGGGGCCAACGTCCTGACTTTC
V gene: TRBV6-5; clone size: NA; D gene: NA; J gene: TRBJ1-6; CDR3 protein: CASSYSWSGSPLHF; CDR3 DNA: TGTGCCAGCAGTTACTCGTGGTCGGGGTCACCCCTCCACTTT
V gene: TRBV5-4; clone size: NA; D gene: TRBD2; J gene: TRBJ2-3; CDR3 protein: CASSLPPARTSGSTDTQYF; CDR3 DNA: TGTGCCAGCAGCTTGCCCCCCGCCAGGACTAGCGGGAGCACAGATACGCAGTATTTT
V gene: TRBV11-2; clone size: NA; D gene: TRBD1; J gene: TRBJ1-2; CDR3 protein: CASSLGQGDGYTF; CDR3 DNA: TGTGCCAGCAGCTTAGGACAGGGAGATGGCTACACCTTC
V gene: TRBV12-5; clone size: NA; D gene: NA; J gene: TRBJ2-1; CDR3 protein: CASGLVLGQRLDEQFF; CDR3 DNA: TGTGCTAGTGGTTTGGTACTGGGACAAAGGTTGGATGAGCAGTTCTTC
V gene: TRBV3-1/TRBV3-2; clone size: NA; D gene: NA; J gene: TRBJ2-7; CDR3 protein: CASSQYRDFGYEQYF; CDR3 DNA: TGTGCCAGCAGCCAATATAGGGACTTCGGCTACGAGCAGTACTTC
V gene: TRBV6-1; clone size: NA; D gene: NA; J gene: TRBJ1-5; CDR3 protein: CASSESFGNQPQHF; CDR3 DNA: TGTGCCAGCAGTGAGAGTTTCGGCAATCAGCCCCAGCATTTT
V gene: TRBV5-1; clone size: NA; D gene: NA; J gene: TRBJ2-5; CDR3 protein: CASSLESGGGGETQYF; CDR3 DNA: TGCGCCAGCAGCTTGGAAAGCGGTGGTGGTGGGGAGACCCAGTACTTC
V gene: TRBV12-3/TRBV12-4; clone size: NA; D gene: NA; J gene: TRBJ2-2; CDR3 protein: CASSFGAGELFF; CDR3 DNA: TGTGCCAGCAGTTTCGGTGCCGGGGAGCTGTTTTTT
V gene: TRBV28; clone size: NA; D gene: TRBD1; J gene: TRBJ2-5; CDR3 protein: CASSGDRGAQETQYF; CDR3 DNA: TGTGCCAGCAGTGGGGACAGGGGGGCCCAAGAGACCCAGTACTTC
V gene: TRBV6-6; clone size: NA; D gene: TRBD1; J gene: TRBJ2-2; CDR3 protein: CASSRPITGGRLGNTGELFF; CDR3 DNA: TGTGCCAGCAGTCGCCCTATAACAGGGGGCCGATTAGGAAACACCGGGGAGCTGTTTTTT
V gene: TRBV27; clone size: many; D gene: NA; J gene: TRBJ2-7; CDR3 protein: CASSRSGAGGYEQYF; CDR3 DNA: TGTGCCAGCAGTCGCTCGGGAGCTGGGGGATACGAGCAGTACTTC
V gene: TRBV20-1; clone size: NA; D gene: NA; J gene: TRBJ2-7; CDR3 protein: CSASDSSYEQYF; CDR3 DNA: TGCAGTGCTAGTGACAGCTCCTACGAGCAGTACTTC
V gene: TRBV4-1; clone size: NA; D gene: TRBD1; J gene: TRBJ2-1; CDR3 protein: CASSRSGTGRSSYNEQFF; CDR3 DNA: TGCGCCAGCAGCCGTTCCGGGACAGGACGTAGCTCCTACAATGAGCAGTTCTTC
V gene: TRBV7-9; clone size: NA; D gene: TRBD2; J gene: TRBJ2-3; CDR3 protein: CASSLSAGGLDTQYF; CDR3 DNA: TGTGCCAGCAGCTTAAGTGCGGGAGGGTTAGATACGCAGTATTTT
V gene: TRBV9; clone size: NA; D gene: TRBD2; J gene: TRBJ2-7; CDR3 protein: CASSARTSGSYEQYF; CDR3 DNA: TGTGCCAGCAGCGCTAGGACTAGCGGGAGCTACGAGCAGTACTTC
V gene: TRBV4-1; clone size: NA; D gene: TRBD2; J gene: TRBJ2-3; CDR3 protein: CASSRGAGEVDTQYF; CDR3 DNA: TGCGCCAGCAGCCGCGGAGCGGGAGAGGTGGATACGCAGTATTTT
V gene: TRBV6-2/TRBV6-3; clone size: NA; D gene: NA; J gene: TRBJ2-1; CDR3 protein: CASSTPGRGSYNEQFF; CDR3 DNA: TGTGCCAGCAGCACCCCAGGTCGCGGGTCCTACAATGAGCAGTTCTTC
V gene: TRBV19; clone size: NA; D gene: TRBD2; J gene: TRBJ2-1; CDR3 protein: CASSPASGYRLSYNEQFF; CDR3 DNA: TGTGCCAGTAGTCCGGCTAGCGGGTACAGGCTCTCCTACAATGAGCAGTTCTTC
V gene: TRBV27; clone size: NA; D gene: NA; J gene: TRBJ2-3; CDR3 protein: CASSPSLAEGGDTQYF; CDR3 DNA: TGTGCCAGCAGTCCGTCGTTAGCTGAGGGCGGGGATACGCAGTATTTT
V gene: TRBV19; clone size: NA; D gene: TRBD1; J gene: TRBJ2-5; CDR3 protein: CASSIKGTARETQYF; CDR3 DNA: TGTGCCAGTAGTATTAAGGGGACAGCGAGGGAGACCCAGTACTTC
V gene: TRBV5-4; clone size: NA; D gene: TRBD2; J gene: TRBJ2-7; CDR3 protein: CASSLPHSGTYEQYF; CDR3 DNA: TGTGCCAGCAGCTTGCCTCACAGCGGGACCTACGAGCAGTACTTC
V gene: TRBV6-4; clone size: NA; D gene: TRBD2; J gene: TRBJ2-7; CDR3 protein: CAKVEKSGNRGYEQYF; CDR3 DNA: TGTGCCAAAGTTGAGAAAAGCGGGAATCGGGGGTACGAGCAGTACTTC
V gene: TRBV12-2; clone size: NA; D gene: NA; J gene: TRBJ2-2; CDR3 protein: CASRLAETSGRPNTGELFF; CDR3 DNA: TGTGCAAGTCGCTTAGCGGAGACTAGCGGGAGACCGAACACCGGGGAGCTGTTTTTT
V gene: TRBV30; clone size: NA; D gene: NA; J gene: TRBJ1-6; CDR3 protein: CAWRNQAGNSPLHF; CDR3 DNA: TGTGCCTGGAGGAACCAGGCGGGTAATTCACCCCTCCACTTT
V gene: TRBV5-1; clone size: NA; D gene: TRBD1; J gene: TRBJ1-2; CDR3 protein: CASSPGQGSSNYGYTF; CDR3 DNA: TGCGCCAGCAGCCCGGGACAGGGTTCAAGTAACTATGGCTACACCTTC